This entry describes one T cell receptor beta chain. Its specificity is not known. PCR involved 60 Vbeta and 13 Jbeta primers. The protocol was immunoSEQ multiplex PCR, while the TCRdb copy is restricted to in-frame clones and leaves out a portion. The sample yields 120,000 to 150,000 clones, 70% to 85% seen once. This specimen comes from a study of cytomegalovirus exposure and HLA in healthy donors. Study-wide results and limits: Roughly even sequencing depth across donors was the assumption behind the presence/absence analyses. CMV serostatus was the only immune exposure information that was available. In a later analysis, DRB1 alleles had the most associated TCRs; HLA-C alleles the fewest. A cluster of highly shared sequence variants was likely a sequencing artifact.

The ends lost 2 bases at V and 5 bases at J; junction bases unmatched: 10. The CDR3 spans 17 residues. Germline CDR1 and CDR2: SGHTS and YDEGEE. The chain couples TRBV5-8 to TRBJ1-1; TRBD1 matches at 12 bases. The sequenced material came from PBMCs. The receptor comes from a woman in her forties in good health and CMV-seronegative. The DNA for the CDR3 is TGTGCCAGCAGCTTCAGCCGGGACAGGGGGCGCAGAACTGAAGCTTTCTTT. This codes for CASSFSRDRGRRTEAFF. The complete variable domain, with remaining parts taken from reference TRBV5-8 and TRBJ1-1, reads EAGVTQSPTHLIKTRGQQATLRCSPISGHTSVYWYQQALGLGLQFLLWYDEGEERNRGNFPPRFSGRQFPNYSSELNVNALELEDSALYLCASSFSRDRGRRTEAFFGQGTRLTVV.